This T cell receptor (beta chain) was captured by sequencing in a study of T cell clonality in common variable immunodeficiency. Germline assignment: CDR1 DFQATT and CDR2 SNEGSKA (reference sequence). The CDR3 totals 18 residues. The ends lost 0 bases at V and 2 bases at J; junction bases unmatched: 13. Study-level findings and limits: Compared with healthy controls, CVID subjects showed increased TCRbeta clonality, mostly in about a third. Patient heterogeneity in the CVID cohort limited correlations between repertoire features and clinical complications.

Equal genomic DNA amounts from CVID and control samples were sequenced. Clones were read by immunoSEQ multiplex PCR, and TCRdb kept only the in-frame ones, dropping some. This sample carries tens of thousands of clones and no singletons, and around 1.7% goes to the top ten. This clone was picked up many times. Its antigen is currently unknown. The read halts 3 residues ahead of the CDR3 end, with the missing end drawn from the germline J gene. The clonotype comes from a person between 18 and 75 years old in good health. The chain employs TRBV20-1 and TRBJ1-5; 7 nucleotides match TRBD1. Material: peripheral blood mononuclear cells. CDR3 DNA, as far as it was read: TGCAGTGCTAGAGACCGGGTGACAGGGTCATGGGGCAATCAGCCC. The encoded protein is CSARDRVTGSWGNQP. The complete CDR3 sequence is CSARDRVTGSWGNQPQHF.